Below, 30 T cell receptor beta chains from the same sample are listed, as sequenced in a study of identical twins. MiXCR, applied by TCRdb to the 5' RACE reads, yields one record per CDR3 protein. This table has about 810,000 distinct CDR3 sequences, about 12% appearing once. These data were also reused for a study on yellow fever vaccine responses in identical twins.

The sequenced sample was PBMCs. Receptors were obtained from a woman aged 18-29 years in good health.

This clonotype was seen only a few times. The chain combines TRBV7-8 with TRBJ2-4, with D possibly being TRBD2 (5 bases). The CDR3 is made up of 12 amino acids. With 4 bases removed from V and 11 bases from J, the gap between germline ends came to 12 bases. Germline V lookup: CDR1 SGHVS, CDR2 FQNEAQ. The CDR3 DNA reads TGTGCCAGCAGCTCAGCCGCGGGCGTTCAGTACTTC. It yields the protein CASSSAAGVQYF. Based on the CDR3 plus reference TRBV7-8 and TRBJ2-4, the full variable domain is GAGVSQSPRYKVAKRGQDVALRCDPISGHVSLFWYQQALGQGPEFLTYFQNEAQLDKSGLPSDRFFAERPEGSVSTLKIQRTQQEDSAVYLCASSSAAGVQYFGAGTRLSVL.

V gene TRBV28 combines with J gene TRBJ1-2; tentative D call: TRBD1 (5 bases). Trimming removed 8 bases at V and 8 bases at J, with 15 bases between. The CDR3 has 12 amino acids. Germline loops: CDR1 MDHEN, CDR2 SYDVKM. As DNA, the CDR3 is TGTGCCAGCGGCCTCTTGCAGGGCGGCTACACCTTC. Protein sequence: CASGLLQGGYTF.

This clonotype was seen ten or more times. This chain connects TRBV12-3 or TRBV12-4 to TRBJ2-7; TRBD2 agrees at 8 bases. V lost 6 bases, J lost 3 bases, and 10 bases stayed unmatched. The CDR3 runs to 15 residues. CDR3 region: CASRALGLENYEQYF. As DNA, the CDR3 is TGTGCCAGCAGGGCCCTGGGACTAGAGAACTACGAGCAGTACTTC.

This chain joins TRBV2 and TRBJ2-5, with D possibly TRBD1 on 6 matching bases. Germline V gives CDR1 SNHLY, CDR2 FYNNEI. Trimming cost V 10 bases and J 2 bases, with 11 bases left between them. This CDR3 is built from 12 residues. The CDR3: CATDRTQETQYF. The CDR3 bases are TGTGCCACAGACAGGACTCAAGAGACCCAGTACTTC.

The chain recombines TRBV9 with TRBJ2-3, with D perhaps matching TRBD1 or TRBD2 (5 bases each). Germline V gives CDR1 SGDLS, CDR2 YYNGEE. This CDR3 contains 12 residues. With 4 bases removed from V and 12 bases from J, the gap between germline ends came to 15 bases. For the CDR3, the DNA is TGTGCCAGCAGCCTAGACAGTGGGGGACAGTATTTT. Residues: CASSLDSGGQYF.

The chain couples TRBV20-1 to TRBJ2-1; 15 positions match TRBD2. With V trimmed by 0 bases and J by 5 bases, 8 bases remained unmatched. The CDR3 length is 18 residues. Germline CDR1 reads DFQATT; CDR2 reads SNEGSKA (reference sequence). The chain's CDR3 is CSARDSGLAGGLHNEQFF. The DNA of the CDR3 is TGCAGTGCTAGAGATTCCGGACTAGCGGGGGGGCTCCACAATGAGCAGTTCTTC.

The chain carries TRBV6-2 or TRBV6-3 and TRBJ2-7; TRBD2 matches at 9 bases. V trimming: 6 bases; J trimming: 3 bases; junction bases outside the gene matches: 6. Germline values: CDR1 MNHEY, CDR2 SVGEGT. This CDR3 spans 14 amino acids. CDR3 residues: CASRRSGRSYEQYF. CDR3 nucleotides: TGTGCCAGCAGACGGAGCGGGAGGAGCTACGAGCAGTACTTC.

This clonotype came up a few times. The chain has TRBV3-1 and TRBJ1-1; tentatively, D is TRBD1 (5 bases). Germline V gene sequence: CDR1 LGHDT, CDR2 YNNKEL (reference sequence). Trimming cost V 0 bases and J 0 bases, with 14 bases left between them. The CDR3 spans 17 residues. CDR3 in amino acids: CASSQEGNTGLNTEAFF. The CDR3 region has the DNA TGTGCCAGCAGCCAAGAGGGGAACACAGGCCTGAACACTGAAGCTTTCTTT. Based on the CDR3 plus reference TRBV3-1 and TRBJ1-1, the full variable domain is DTAVSQTPKYLVTQMGNDKSIKCEQNLGHDTMYWYKQDSKKFLKIMFSYNNKELIINETVPNRFSPKSPDKAHLNLHINSLELGDSAVYFCASSQEGNTGLNTEAFFGQGTRLTVV.

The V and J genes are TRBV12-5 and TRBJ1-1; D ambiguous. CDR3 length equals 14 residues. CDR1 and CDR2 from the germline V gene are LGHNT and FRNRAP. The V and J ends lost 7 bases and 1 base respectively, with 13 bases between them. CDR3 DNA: TGTGCTAGTGCCAAATGGACGGAGAACACTGAAGCTTTCTTT. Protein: CASAKWTENTEAFF.

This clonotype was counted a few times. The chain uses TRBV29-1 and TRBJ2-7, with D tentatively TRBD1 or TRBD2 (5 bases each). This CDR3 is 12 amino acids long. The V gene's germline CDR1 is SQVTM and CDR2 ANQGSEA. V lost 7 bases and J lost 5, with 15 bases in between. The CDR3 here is CSAVGTWNEQYF. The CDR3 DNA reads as TGCAGCGCTGTCGGGACCTGGAACGAGCAGTACTTC.

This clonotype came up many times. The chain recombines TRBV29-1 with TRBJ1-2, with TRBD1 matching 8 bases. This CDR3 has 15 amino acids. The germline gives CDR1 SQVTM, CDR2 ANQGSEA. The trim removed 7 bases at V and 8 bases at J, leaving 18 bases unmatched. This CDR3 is CSGGGDRNYVGGYTF. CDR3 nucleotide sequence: TGCAGCGGCGGCGGGGACAGGAACTATGTCGGGGGCTACACCTTC.

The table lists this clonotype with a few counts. The CDR3 coding sequence is TGTGCCAGCAGCCCAAGCGGACAGGCCTACAATGAGCAGTTCTTC. It encodes CASSPSGQAYNEQFF. This sequence joins TRBV7-9 and TRBJ2-1, with 7 bases aligning to TRBD1. With 5 bases clipped from V and 2 bases from J, the junction kept 6 bases outside the gene matches. Germline V gene data show CDR1 as SEHNR and CDR2 as FQNEAQ (reference sequence). The length of the CDR3 is 15 residues.

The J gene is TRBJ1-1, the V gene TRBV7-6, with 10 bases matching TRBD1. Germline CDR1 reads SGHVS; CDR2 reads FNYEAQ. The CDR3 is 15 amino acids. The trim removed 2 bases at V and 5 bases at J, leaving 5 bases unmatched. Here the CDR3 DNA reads TGTGCCAGCAGCTTAAGGACAGGGGGATGGACTGAAGCTTTCTTT. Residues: CASSLRTGGWTEAFF.

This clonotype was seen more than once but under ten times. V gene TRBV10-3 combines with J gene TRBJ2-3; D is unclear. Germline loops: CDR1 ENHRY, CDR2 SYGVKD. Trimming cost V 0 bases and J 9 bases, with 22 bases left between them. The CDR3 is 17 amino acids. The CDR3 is CAISESDLQNSLGTQYF. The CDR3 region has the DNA TGTGCCATCAGTGAGTCTGACCTCCAAAACTCCCTAGGCACGCAGTATTTT.

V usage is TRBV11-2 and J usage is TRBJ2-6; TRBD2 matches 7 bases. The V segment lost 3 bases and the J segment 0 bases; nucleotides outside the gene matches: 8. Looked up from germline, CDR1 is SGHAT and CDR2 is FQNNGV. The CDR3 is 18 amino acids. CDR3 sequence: CASSFGVGGSSGANVLTF. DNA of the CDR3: TGTGCCAGCAGCTTTGGGGTCGGGGGGAGCTCTGGGGCCAACGTCCTGACTTTC. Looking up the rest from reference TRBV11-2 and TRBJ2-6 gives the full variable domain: EAGVAQSPRYKIIEKRQSVAFWCNPISGHATLYWYQQILGQGPKLLIQFQNNGVVDDSQLPKDRFSAERLKGVDSTLKIQPAKLEDSAVYLCASSFGVGGSSGANVLTFGAGSRLTVL.

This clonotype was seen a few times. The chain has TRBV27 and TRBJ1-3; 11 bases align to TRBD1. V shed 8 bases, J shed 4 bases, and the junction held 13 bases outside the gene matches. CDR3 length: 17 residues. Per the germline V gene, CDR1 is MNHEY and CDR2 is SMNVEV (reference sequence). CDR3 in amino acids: CASAPIIGQGAGNTIYF. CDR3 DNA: TGTGCCAGCGCCCCAATAATCGGACAGGGGGCGGGAAACACCATATATTTT.

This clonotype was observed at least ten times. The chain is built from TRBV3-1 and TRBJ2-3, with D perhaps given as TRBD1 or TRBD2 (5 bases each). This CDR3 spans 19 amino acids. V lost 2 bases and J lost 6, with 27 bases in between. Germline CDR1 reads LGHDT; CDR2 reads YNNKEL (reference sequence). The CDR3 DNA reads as TGTGCCAGCAGCCAATTTTGGTCAGGGACCCGGAATACACAGGATACGCAGTATTTT. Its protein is CASSQFWSGTRNTQDTQYF.

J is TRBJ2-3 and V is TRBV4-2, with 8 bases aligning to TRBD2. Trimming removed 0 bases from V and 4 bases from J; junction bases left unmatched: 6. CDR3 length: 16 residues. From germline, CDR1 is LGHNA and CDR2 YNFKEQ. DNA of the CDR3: TGTGCCAGCAGCCAAGATTCGGGGGGGGGTCCAGATACGCAGTATTTT. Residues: CASSQDSGGGPDTQYF.

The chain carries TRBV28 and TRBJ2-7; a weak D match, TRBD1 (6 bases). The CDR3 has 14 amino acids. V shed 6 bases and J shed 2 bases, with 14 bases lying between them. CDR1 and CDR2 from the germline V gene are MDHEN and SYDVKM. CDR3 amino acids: CASRPRQAPYEQYF. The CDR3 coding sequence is TGTGCCAGCAGACCCCGACAGGCGCCCTACGAGCAGTACTTC.

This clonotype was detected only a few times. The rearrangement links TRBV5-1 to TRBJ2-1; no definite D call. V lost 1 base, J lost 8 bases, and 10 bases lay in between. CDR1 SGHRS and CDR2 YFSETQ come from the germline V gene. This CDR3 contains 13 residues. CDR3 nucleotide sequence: TGCGCCAGCAGCTTGAAGGCGTTTGATGAGCAGTTCTTC. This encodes CASSLKAFDEQFF.

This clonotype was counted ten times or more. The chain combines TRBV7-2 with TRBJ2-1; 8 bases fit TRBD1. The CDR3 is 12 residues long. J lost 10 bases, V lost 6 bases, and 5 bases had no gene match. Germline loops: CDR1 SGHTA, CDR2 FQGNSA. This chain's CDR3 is CASRHDRGEQFF. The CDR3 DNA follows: TGTGCCAGCAGACACGACAGGGGCGAGCAGTTCTTC. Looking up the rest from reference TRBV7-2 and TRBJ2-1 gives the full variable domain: GAGVSQSPSNKVTEKGKDVELRCDPISGHTALYWYRQSLGQGLEFLIYFQGNSAPDKSGLPSDRFSAERTGGSVSTLTIQRTQQEDSAVYLCASRHDRGEQFFGPGTRLTVL.

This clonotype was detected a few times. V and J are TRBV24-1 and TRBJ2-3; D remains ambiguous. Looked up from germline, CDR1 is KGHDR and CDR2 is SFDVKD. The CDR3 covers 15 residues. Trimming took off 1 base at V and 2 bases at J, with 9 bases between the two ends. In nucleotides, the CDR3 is TGTGCCACCAGTGATTTTGGCAAATCCACAGATACGCAGTATTTT. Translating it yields CATSDFGKSTDTQYF.

CDR3 loop: CASSFTSLGPNTDTQYF. The CDR3, as DNA: TGTGCCAGCAGCTTCACAAGCCTTGGGCCTAACACAGATACGCAGTATTTT. The rearrangement uses TRBV5-5 and TRBJ2-3; D unresolved. The CDR3 consists of 17 residues. Germline V gene lookup returns CDR1 SGHKS and CDR2 YYEKEE (reference sequence). V lost 2 bases and J lost 2, with 18 bases in between.

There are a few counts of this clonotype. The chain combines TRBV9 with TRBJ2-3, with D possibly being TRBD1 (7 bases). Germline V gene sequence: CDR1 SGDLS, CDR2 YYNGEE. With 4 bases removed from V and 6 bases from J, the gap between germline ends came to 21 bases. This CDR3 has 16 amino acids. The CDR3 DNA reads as TGTGCCAGCAGCCACAGGGGCGCGGGGCTATCTGATACGCAGTATTTT. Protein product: CASSHRGAGLSDTQYF.

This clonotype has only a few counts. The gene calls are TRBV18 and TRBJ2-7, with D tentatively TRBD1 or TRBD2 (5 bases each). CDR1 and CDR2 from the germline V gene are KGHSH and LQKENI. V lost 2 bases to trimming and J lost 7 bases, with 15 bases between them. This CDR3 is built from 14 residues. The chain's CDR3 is CASSPRGEGAEQYF. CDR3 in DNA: TGTGCCAGCTCACCAAGGGGCGAGGGCGCGGAGCAGTACTTC.

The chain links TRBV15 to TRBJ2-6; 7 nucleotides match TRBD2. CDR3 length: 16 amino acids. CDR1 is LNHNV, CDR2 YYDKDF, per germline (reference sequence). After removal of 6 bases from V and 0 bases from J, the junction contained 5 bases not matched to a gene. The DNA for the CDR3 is TGTGCCACCAGTACCCCGGGGGGCTCTGGGGCCAACGTCCTGACTTTC. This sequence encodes CATSTPGGSGANVLTF.

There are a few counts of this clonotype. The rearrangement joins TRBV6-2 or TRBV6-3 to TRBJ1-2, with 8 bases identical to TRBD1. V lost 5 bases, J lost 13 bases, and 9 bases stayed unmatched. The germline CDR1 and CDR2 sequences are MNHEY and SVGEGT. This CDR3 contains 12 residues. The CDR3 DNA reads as TGTGCCAGCAGTCCATCCAGGGGGCAAGGCACCTTC. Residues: CASSPSRGQGTF.

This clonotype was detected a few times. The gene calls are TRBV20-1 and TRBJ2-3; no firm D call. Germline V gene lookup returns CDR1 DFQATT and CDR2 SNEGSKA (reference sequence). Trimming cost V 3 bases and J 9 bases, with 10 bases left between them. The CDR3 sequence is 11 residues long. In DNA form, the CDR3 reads TGCAGTGCTAGGGGAACCGGGACGCAGTATTTT. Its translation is CSARGTGTQYF.

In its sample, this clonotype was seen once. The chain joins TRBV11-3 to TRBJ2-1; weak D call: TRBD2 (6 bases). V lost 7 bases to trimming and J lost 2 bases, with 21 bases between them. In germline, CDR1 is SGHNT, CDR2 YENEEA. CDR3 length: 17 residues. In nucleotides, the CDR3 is TGTGCCAGCACCCCCTCTATTTTGGGGGAGGCCTACAATGAGCAGTTCTTC. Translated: CASTPSILGEAYNEQFF.

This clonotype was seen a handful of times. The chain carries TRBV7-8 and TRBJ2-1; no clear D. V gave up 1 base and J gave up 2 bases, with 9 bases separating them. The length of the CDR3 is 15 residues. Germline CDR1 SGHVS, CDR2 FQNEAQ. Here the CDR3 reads CASSLGSPPYNEQFF. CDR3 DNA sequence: TGTGCCAGCAGCTTAGGTTCCCCTCCCTACAATGAGCAGTTCTTC.